This T cell receptor (beta chain) came from a study of vaccination effects on CD4 cells after COVID-19. Under the ViraFEST assay, PBMC were stimulated with viral peptide pools so that antigen-specific CD4+ T cells expanded. Sequencing was performed afterwards. It was after roughly ten days of culture that CD4+ T cells were isolated. The CDR3 is made up of 14 amino acids. Deletions cut 2 bases from V and 4 bases from J, with 12 bases between. Germline assignment: CDR1 LGHNA and CDR2 YNFKEQ. Only a few counts were recorded for this clone. Its matching antigen is unknown. The table came from immunoSEQ multiplex PCR; TCRdb's copy has only in-frame clones and leaves some out. The sample includes roughly 14,000 clones, over 65% seen only once; the top ten take less than 30%.

This sequence was found in a human donor who received a COVID-19 vaccine. V is TRBV4-2 and J is TRBJ2-7, with D possibly TRBD1 on 6 matching bases. This material consisted of CD4+ T cells from PBMCs cultured with HCoV-229E spike peptides, taken before COVID-19 vaccination. CDR3 region: CASSQRDTGYEQYF. CDR3 DNA sequence: TGTGCCAGCAGCCAAAGGGACACGGGGTACGAGCAGTACTTC.